A single sample is the source of the 25 T cell receptor beta chains below, sequenced in a study of T cell responses to AZD1222 COVID-19 vaccine. TCRdb keeps only in-frame clones here, not all; method: immunoSEQ multiplex PCR. The sample lists under 95,000 clones, 85% to 90% occurring once. Sequences were derived from peripheral blood, sampled 28 days after the second AZD1222 dose. All receptors derive from an adult who received the AZD1222 COVID-19 vaccine.

Comment on this clone: The sample holds other DNA sequences that translate to the same CDR3. The V call is TRBV3-1 (or the pseudogene TRBV3-2), the J call TRBJ2-3; D call uncertain. Germline CDR1 and CDR2: LGHDT and YNNKEL (reference sequence). V lost 1 base to trimming and J lost 3 bases, with 2 bases between them. This CDR3 contains 12 residues. The CDR3 DNA reads TGTGCCAGCAGCCAAGCAACAGATACGCAGTATTTT. Encoded protein: CASSQATDTQYF.

This chain connects TRBV6-2 or TRBV6-3 to TRBJ1-5, with a weak D call TRBD1 (6 bases). The germline CDR1 and CDR2 sequences are MNHEY and SVGEGT. The CDR3 covers 14 residues. Trimming took 5 bases from V and 6 from J, leaving 14 bases between them. The CDR3 DNA reads TGTGCCAGCAGTCAGGGGTTAATGAGTCAGCCCCAGCATTTT. It translates to CASSQGLMSQPQHF.

This clone is classed as medium-sized. This chain links TRBV20-1 with TRBJ2-7, with 8 bases that match TRBD2. V lost 3 bases and J lost 3; bases outside the gene matches: 10. The V gene's germline CDR1 is DFQATT and CDR2 SNEGSKA (reference sequence). This CDR3 is 15 amino acids long. CDR3 coding DNA: TGCAGTGCTAGTGGGGTCCGGGAGGGATTCTACGAGCAGTACTTC. Amino acids: CSASGVREGFYEQYF.

A word on this clone: Other DNA sequences in this sample translate to the same CDR3. The chain employs TRBV2 and TRBJ1-1; D might be TRBD1 (5 bases). Germline values: CDR1 SNHLY, CDR2 FYNNEI. Trimming took 3 bases from V and 6 from J, leaving 5 bases between them. The CDR3 covers 11 residues. CDR3: CASSDRAEAFF. CDR3 nucleotides: TGTGCCAGCAGTGACAGGGCTGAAGCTTTCTTT. Drawing the rest from reference TRBV2 and TRBJ1-1, the complete variable domain is EPEVTQTPSHQVTQMGQEVILRCVPISNHLYFYWYRQILGQKVEFLVSFYNNEISEKSEIFDDQFSVERPDGSNFTLKIRSTKLEDSAMYFCASSDRAEAFFGQGTRLTVV.

This clone has only one observation. The V call is TRBV27, the J call TRBJ1-4; D is ambiguous. The germline V and J ends were trimmed by 0 bases and 7 bases, with 12 bases remaining between them. Germline lookup yields CDR1 MNHEY and CDR2 SMNVEV (reference sequence). The CDR3 runs to 15 residues. The CDR3: CASSLSWGGSEKLFF. CDR3 coding DNA: TGTGCCAGCAGTTTATCTTGGGGTGGGTCTGAAAAACTGTTTTTT.

This clone occurred once. The J gene is TRBJ2-1, the V gene TRBV5-1, with 9 bases fitting TRBD2. Germline V gene data show CDR1 as SGHRS and CDR2 as YFSETQ. V lost 4 bases, J lost 4 bases, and 6 bases stayed unmatched. This CDR3 is 15 amino acids long. The CDR3 loop is CASSPTSGVYNEQFF. CDR3 in DNA: TGCGCCAGCAGCCCGACTAGCGGCGTGTACAATGAGCAGTTCTTC. Variable domain in full (rest from reference TRBV5-1 and TRBJ2-1): KAGVTQTPRYLIKTRGQQVTLSCSPISGHRSVSWYQQTPGQGLQFLFEYFSETQRNKGNFPGRFSGRQFSNSRSEMNVSTLELGDSALYLCASSPTSGVYNEQFFGPGTRLTVL.

This CDR3 is CAISEPGQGHYEQYF. The CDR3 nucleotides read TGTGCCATCAGTGAGCCCGGACAGGGACACTACGAGCAGTACTTC. The rearrangement uses TRBV10-3 and TRBJ2-7; 8 nucleotides match TRBD1. The CDR3 is 15 residues long. Germline CDR1 and CDR2: ENHRY and SYGVKD. V shed 2 bases, J shed 3 bases, and the junction held 6 bases outside the gene matches.

The chain recombines TRBV28 with TRBJ2-2; possible D gene TRBD1, 6 bases. Trimming shortened V by 4 bases and J by 7 bases, and 16 bases separated the two germline ends. Germline CDR1 reads MDHEN; CDR2 reads SYDVKM. The CDR3 is 15 residues long. The CDR3 here is CASSSKQGFGGELFF. CDR3 DNA: TGTGCCAGCAGTTCCAAACAGGGTTTCGGCGGGGAGCTGTTTTTT.

The J gene is TRBJ2-2, the V gene TRBV4-2, with 10 bases matching TRBD2. CDR1 and CDR2 (germline): LGHNA, YNFKEQ. With 1 base clipped from V and 4 bases from J, the junction kept 6 bases outside the gene matches. This CDR3 is built from 17 residues. The CDR3 DNA reads as TGTGCCAGCAGCCAAGCGGGAACTAGCGGGGTCACCGGGGAGCTGTTTTTT. Translating it yields CASSQAGTSGVTGELFF.

V usage is TRBV19 and J usage is TRBJ2-1; TRBD2 agrees at 9 bases. The CDR3 is 15 residues long. The trim removed 7 bases at V and 6 bases at J, leaving 10 bases unmatched. Germline V gene sequence: CDR1 LNHDA, CDR2 SQIVND (reference sequence). As DNA, the CDR3 is TGTGCCAGTAACCTCGCGGGAGGGCTTATCAATGAGCAGTTCTTC. It encodes CASNLAGGLINEQFF.

This clone has just one count. The chain employs TRBV3-1 (or the pseudogene TRBV3-2) and TRBJ2-2; D gene uncertain. CDR3 length: 15 residues. Between the trimmed V and J ends, which lost 4 bases and 5 bases, there was a span of 14 bases. Germline CDR1 reads LGHDT; CDR2 reads YNNKEL (reference sequence). For the CDR3, the DNA is TGTGCCAGCAGCCCTACTTCCGGACGGACCGGGGAGCTGTTTTTT. It specifies CASSPTSGRTGELFF.

In regard to this clone: One end of the junction is discordant with germline, which a read error may explain. The CDR3 sequence: CSAEAGSADTQYF. CDR3 in DNA: TGCAGCGCTGAAGCAGGGTCAGCAGATACGCAGTATTTT. V usage is TRBV29-1 and J usage is TRBJ2-3, with a weak D call TRBD1 (5 bases). This CDR3 has 13 amino acids. Germline V gene lookup returns CDR1 SQVTM and CDR2 ANQGSEA.

The rearrangement joins TRBV6-1 to TRBJ1-3; a possible D gene is TRBD1 (6 bases). The CDR3 contains 15 residues. Germline CDR1 MNHNS, CDR2 SASEGT. Trimming pared 2 bases from V and 6 bases from J, leaving 14 bases between. The CDR3 loop is CASSEQGRGANTIYF. The CDR3, as DNA: TGTGCCAGCAGTGAACAGGGGCGCGGGGCAAACACCATATATTTT.

The genes are TRBV4-1 and TRBJ1-4, with D maybe TRBD1 (5 bases). This CDR3 spans 16 amino acids. V lost 2 bases and J lost 4, with 14 bases in between. CDR1 and CDR2 from the germline V gene are MGHRA and YSYEKL. CDR3 in amino acids: CASSQYSGRVNEKLFF. CDR3 DNA sequence: TGCGCCAGCAGCCAATACTCGGGCAGGGTTAATGAAAAACTGTTTTTT.

This clone came up once. The rearrangement uses TRBV10-1 and TRBJ2-1, with D perhaps TRBD1 (5 bases). V lost 3 bases and J lost 7, with 13 bases in between. This CDR3 contains 14 residues. From germline, CDR1 is WNHNN and CDR2 SYGVQD (reference sequence). CDR3 coding DNA: TGCGCCAGCAGTGAAGACAGAACCAGGAATGAGCAGTTCTTC. Its protein product is CASSEDRTRNEQFF.

CDR3 region: CASSPGQASNYGYTF. CDR3 bases: TGTGCCAGCAGCCCGGGACAGGCCTCTAACTATGGCTACACCTTC. The rearrangement joins TRBV28 to TRBJ1-2; 8 bases agree with TRBD1. The CDR3 has 15 residues. V was clipped by 6 bases and J by 0 bases; unmatched bases: 6. Per germline, CDR1 MDHEN and CDR2 SYDVKM.

The rearrangement joins TRBV3-1 (or the pseudogene TRBV3-2) to TRBJ2-4, with 8 positions matching TRBD2. The CDR3 runs 19 residues. Germline CDR1 reads LGHDT; CDR2 reads YNNKEL (reference sequence). Losses at the gene ends were 1 base for V and 0 bases for J; bases not matched to a gene: 11. CDR3 sequence: CASSQALAGTSLAKNIQYF. CDR3 nucleotide sequence: TGTGCCAGCAGCCAAGCTCTAGCGGGTACCTCGTTAGCCAAAAACATTCAGTACTTC.

V is TRBV7-8 and J is TRBJ2-5, with D perhaps TRBD2 (5 bases). Trimming cost V 3 bases and J 2 bases, with 16 bases left between them. The CDR3 contains 16 residues. Germline V lookup: CDR1 SGHVS, CDR2 FQNEAQ. The CDR3 protein is CASSLEAVLGQETQYF. DNA of the CDR3: TGTGCCAGCAGCTTGGAAGCGGTCCTAGGGCAAGAGACCCAGTACTTC. Filled out from reference TRBV7-8 and TRBJ2-5, the complete variable domain reads GAGVSQSPRYKVAKRGQDVALRCDPISGHVSLFWYQQALGQGPEFLTYFQNEAQLDKSGLPSDRFFAERPEGSVSTLKIQRTQQEDSAVYLCASSLEAVLGQETQYFGPGTRLLVL.

This sequence joins TRBV5-1 and TRBJ2-3, with 9 bases fitting TRBD2. V shed 8 bases, J shed 3 bases, and the junction held 10 bases outside the gene matches. The germline CDR1 and CDR2 sequences are SGHRS and YFSETQ. The CDR3 consists of 15 residues. CDR3 loop: CASKAGGYVTDTQYF. In DNA form, the CDR3 reads TGCGCCAGTAAAGCGGGAGGCTACGTTACAGATACGCAGTATTTT.

This chain links TRBV4-1 with TRBJ2-3; 7 bases align to TRBD1. CDR3 length equals 16 residues. CDR1 and CDR2 (germline): MGHRA, YSYEKL. The V segment lost 5 bases and the J segment 0 bases; nucleotides outside the gene matches: 8. The CDR3 spells CASSSRDRQSTDTQYF. The DNA of the CDR3 is TGCGCCAGCAGCTCTCGGGACAGACAAAGCACAGATACGCAGTATTTT.

The chain has TRBV6-5 and TRBJ1-3; TRBD1 matches 9 bases. CDR1 is MNHEY, CDR2 SVGAGI, per germline. V was clipped by 6 bases and J by 7 bases; unmatched bases: 4. The CDR3 is 13 amino acids. CDR3 DNA: TGTGCCAGCAGCCCGGGACAGGGCAACACCATATATTTT. Its protein product is CASSPGQGNTIYF.

The chain is built from TRBV4-1 and TRBJ2-3; 7 nucleotides agree with TRBD1. The V and J ends lost 4 bases and 2 bases, in that order; junction bases with no gene match: 3. This CDR3 has 14 residues. The germline CDR1 and CDR2 sequences are MGHRA and YSYEKL. The CDR3, as DNA: TGCGCCAGCAGCCCGGGGACAGTCACAGATACGCAGTATTTT. Translation: CASSPGTVTDTQYF.

The chain recombines TRBV9 with TRBJ1-3; TRBD1 is a possible D gene (6 bases). This CDR3 is built from 16 residues. In germline, CDR1 is SGDLS, CDR2 YYNGEE. Trimming took off 3 bases at V and 2 bases at J, with 15 bases between the two ends. CDR3 nucleotide sequence: TGTGCCAGCAGCGCAGGTTCGTCAGGGGCTGGAAACACCATATATTTT. This translates into CASSAGSSGAGNTIYF.

The chain couples TRBV28 to TRBJ2-7, with D unresolved. The V and J ends lost 6 bases and 5 bases respectively, with 14 bases between them. The CDR3 has 13 residues. In germline, CDR1 is MDHEN, CDR2 SYDVKM. The DNA for the CDR3 is TGTGCCAGCAGCCCAGTAACCCTCAACGAGCAGTACTTC. As protein: CASSPVTLNEQYF.

Here the CDR3 reads CSASDRGPYEQYF. Here the CDR3 DNA reads TGCAGCGCCTCGGACAGGGGCCCTTACGAGCAGTACTTC. This sequence joins TRBV29-1 and TRBJ2-7; 9 nucleotides agree with TRBD1. Losses at the gene ends were 7 bases for V and 4 bases for J; bases not matched to a gene: 8. There are 13 residues in the CDR3. The germline CDR1 and CDR2 sequences are SQVTM and ANQGSEA.